A single sample gave rise to the 26 T cell receptor beta chains below, sequenced in a study of cytomegalovirus exposure and HLA in healthy donors. PCR amplification relied on 60 Vbeta primers (plus 13 Jbeta primers). Profiling relied on immunoSEQ multiplex PCR, and the TCRdb table lists in-frame clones only, not all of them. Here the sample table reports 150,000 to 200,000 clones. Sequencing was done on a sample of PBMCs. These receptors were taken from a young man in good health and CMV-seronegative.

The V gene is TRBV19, the J gene TRBJ2-3, with D hard to call. The CDR3 loop spans 13 amino acids. V lost 1 base, J lost 2 bases, and 4 bases lay in between. Germline V gene sequence: CDR1 LNHDA, CDR2 SQIVND (reference sequence). CDR3 sequence reads: CASSIGLTDTQYF. CDR3 DNA sequence: TGTGCCAGTAGTATAGGACTCACAGATACGCAGTATTTT.

The rearrangement links TRBV4-1 to TRBJ1-5; 7 bases align to TRBD1. Germline CDR1 and CDR2: MGHRA and YSYEKL. The CDR3 length is 15 residues. V trimming: 5 bases; J trimming: 4 bases; junction bases outside the gene matches: 8. The CDR3 is CASSRGTEDNQPQHF. CDR3 in DNA: TGCGCCAGCAGCAGAGGGACAGAAGATAATCAGCCCCAGCATTTT.

CDR3 protein: CASSRDSYGYTF. The CDR3 nucleotides read TGTGCCAGCAGCCGGGACAGCTATGGCTACACCTTC. The rearrangement uses TRBV27 and TRBJ1-2; 7 bases align to TRBD1. Trimming took 6 bases from V and 4 from J; bases not matched to a gene: 2. CDR1 MNHEY and CDR2 SMNVEV come from the germline V gene (reference sequence). The CDR3 extends over 12 amino acids.

The chain recombines TRBV18 with TRBJ1-1; 8 bases line up with TRBD1. This CDR3 has 15 residues. Germline trimming cut 3 bases from V and 3 bases from J; bases unmatched to any gene: 6. CDR1 and CDR2 (germline): KGHSH, LQKENI. The CDR3 region is CASSPFTTGDTEAFF. CDR3 nucleotide sequence: TGTGCCAGCTCACCGTTTACGACAGGGGACACTGAAGCTTTCTTT.

V usage is TRBV15 and J usage is TRBJ1-2; D remains unclear. The CDR3 contains 14 residues. CDR1 is LNHNV and CDR2 is YYDKDF in the germline V gene (reference sequence). Trimming removed 5 bases from V and 4 bases from J, with 14 bases in between. CDR3 in amino acids: CATSSPGSFYGYTF. The DNA for the CDR3 is TGTGCCACCAGCTCTCCCGGGTCCTTCTATGGCTACACCTTC.

As DNA, the CDR3 is TGTGCCAGCAGCCCGGGACAGATAAGCAATCAGCCCCAGCATTTT. This sequence encodes CASSPGQISNQPQHF. The chain carries TRBV6-5 and TRBJ1-5, with 7 bases fitting TRBD1. V dropped 6 bases and J dropped 1; count of bases not matched to a gene: 6. The CDR3 covers 15 residues. CDR1 MNHEY and CDR2 SVGAGI come from the germline V gene.

The chain is built from TRBV18 and TRBJ1-1; D remains unclear. The CDR3 has 16 residues. Deletions cut 1 base from V and 0 bases from J, with 12 bases between. Germline V gene lookup returns CDR1 KGHSH and CDR2 LQKENI. The CDR3 region is CASSPQPPEMNTEAFF. The CDR3 bases are TGTGCCAGCTCACCACAACCGCCCGAGATGAACACTGAAGCTTTCTTT.

This chain uses TRBV5-1 with TRBJ2-2; no clear D gene. This CDR3 has 13 residues. Trimming removed 4 bases from V and 4 bases from J, with 8 bases in between. Germline V gene data show CDR1 as SGHRS and CDR2 as YFSETQ. CDR3 DNA: TGCGCCAGCAGCGTACAGAGCACCGGGGAGCTGTTTTTT. It codes for CASSVQSTGELFF.

The chain uses TRBV5-4 and TRBJ1-2, with D hard to call. The V gene lost 0 bases and the J gene lost 5 bases, with 11 bases spanning the gap. From germline, CDR1 is SGHNT and CDR2 YYREEE (reference sequence). This CDR3 spans 14 amino acids. The CDR3 DNA sequence: TGTGCCAGCAGCTTGGACGGAGAAGGATATGGCTACACCTTC. It translates to CASSLDGEGYGYTF.

CDR3 nucleotide sequence: TGTGCCAGCCCCCACTCCAACACCTTC. Its translation is CASPHSNTF. V gene TRBV21-1 combines with J gene TRBJ1-2. TRBV21-1 constitutes a pseudogene. This CDR3 contains 9 residues.

The chain has TRBV9 and TRBJ2-5, with D unresolved. The germline V gene has CDR1 SGDLS and CDR2 YYNGEE. The CDR3 spans 14 residues. Trimming took 0 bases from V and 1 from J, leaving 7 bases between them. The CDR3 sequence: CASSVDGSQETQYF. CDR3 bases: TGTGCCAGCAGCGTAGATGGCTCCCAAGAGACCCAGTACTTC.

This chain uses TRBV30 with TRBJ1-2, with TRBD1 as a possible D gene (6 bases). The V end lost 4 bases, the J end lost 2 bases, and 14 bases lay between the germline ends. The CDR3 loop spans 14 amino acids. Germline V gene lookup returns CDR1 GTSNPN and CDR2 SVGIG (reference sequence). The CDR3 DNA is TGTGCCTGGATGTCCTTCAGGGGAAACTATGGCTACACCTTC. As protein: CAWMSFRGNYGYTF.

The V and J genes are TRBV18 and TRBJ1-1, with D possibly being TRBD1 (6 bases). CDR1 KGHSH and CDR2 LQKENI come from the germline V gene. This CDR3 is 18 amino acids long. Trimming cost V 6 bases and J 4 bases, with 27 bases left between them. CDR3 nucleotides: TGTGCCAGCTCTCCCTTGGGGACACTTTCTTTCAAGGGCACTGAAGCTTTCTTT. Its translation is CASSPLGTLSFKGTEAFF.

The V and J genes are TRBV27 and TRBJ1-1, with 7 bases lining up with TRBD1. V was pared by 2 bases and J by 5 bases, with 5 bases of the junction left unmatched. The CDR3 has 14 residues. CDR1 and CDR2 from the germline V gene are MNHEY and SMNVEV (reference sequence). For the CDR3, the DNA is TGTGCCAGCAGTTTACTTAGGGGACAGACTGAAGCTTTCTTT. Its protein is CASSLLRGQTEAFF.

V gene TRBV6-1 combines with J gene TRBJ1-1; D perhaps matches TRBD1 (6 bases). The germline V gene has CDR1 MNHNS and CDR2 SASEGT. The V end was cut by 4 bases, the J end by 6 bases, with 18 bases between. The CDR3 is 15 residues long. The CDR3 spells CASSGQGQQTAEAFF. CDR3 sequence (DNA): TGTGCCAGCAGTGGCCAGGGGCAGCAGACGGCTGAAGCTTTCTTT.

The chain employs TRBV10-1 and TRBJ2-1; 9 nucleotides align to TRBD2. Losses at the gene ends were 2 bases for V and 1 base for J; bases not matched to a gene: 15. This CDR3 is 20 amino acids long. The V gene's germline CDR1 is WNHNN and CDR2 SYGVQD (reference sequence). The CDR3: CASSEGVGSGSQGSYNEQFF. For the CDR3, the DNA is TGCGCCAGCAGTGAGGGAGTCGGTAGCGGGAGTCAGGGGTCCTACAATGAGCAGTTCTTC.

This chain links TRBV7-2 with TRBJ1-5; the D is unclear. Germline-derived CDR1 and CDR2 are SGHTA and FQGNSA. This CDR3 spans 16 amino acids. Trimming left V 5 bases short and J 1 base short, with 15 bases between. The CDR3 coding sequence is TGTGCCAGCAGCCCAGTCTCCGGGGTAAGCAATCAGCCCCAGCATTTT. Its protein is CASSPVSGVSNQPQHF.

The V call is TRBV15, the J call TRBJ1-2; tentative D call: TRBD1 (6 bases). Germline CDR1 is LNHNV and CDR2 is YYDKDF (reference sequence). The CDR3 sequence is 15 residues long. The V end lost 2 bases, the J end lost 5 bases, and 15 bases lay between the germline ends. This CDR3 is CATSRPGDLSYGYTF. Written as DNA, the CDR3 is TGTGCCACCAGCAGACCAGGGGACCTCTCATATGGCTACACCTTC.

The rearrangement uses TRBV29-1 and TRBJ2-5; 8 positions agree with TRBD2. This CDR3 is built from 14 residues. Looked up from germline, CDR1 is SQVTM and CDR2 is ANQGSEA. Trimming removed 3 bases from V and 5 bases from J; junction bases left unmatched: 8. The DNA for the CDR3 is TGCAGCGTTGACCCCCGGACTAGCTCTGAGACCCAGTACTTC. Residues: CSVDPRTSSETQYF.

This chain links TRBV6-4 with TRBJ2-1; weak D call: TRBD2 (6 bases). The germline V and J ends were trimmed by 6 bases and 6 bases, with 18 bases remaining between them. Germline V lookup: CDR1 MRHNA, CDR2 SNTAGT. The CDR3 sequence is 15 residues long. The CDR3 loop reads CASRRDGLGSNEQFF. CDR3 nucleotides: TGTGCCAGCAGGCGGGACGGGTTAGGGTCCAATGAGCAGTTCTTC.

The chain uses TRBV2 and TRBJ2-1; 11 bases line up with TRBD2. Trimming took 6 bases from V and 8 from J; bases not matched to a gene: 3. This CDR3 has 13 amino acids. CDR1 SNHLY and CDR2 FYNNEI come from the germline V gene. CDR3 protein: CASRLAGVYEQFF. The CDR3 DNA follows: TGTGCCAGCAGACTAGCGGGAGTTTATGAGCAGTTCTTC.

The chain couples TRBV6-5 to TRBJ2-5; perhaps TRBD1 as D (5 bases). TRBJ2-7 explains the end of the DNA better; the J call may be wrong. The germline gives CDR1 MNHEY, CDR2 SVGAGI. CDR3 length: 13 amino acids. CDR3 sequence: CASSYPGNNEQYF. The CDR3 DNA reads TGTGCCAGCAGTTACCCAGGGAATAACGAGCAGTACTTC.

The chain's CDR3 is CASSKAGVSSYNEQFF. CDR3 DNA sequence: TGTGCCAGCAGTAAGGCGGGGGTAAGCTCCTACAATGAGCAGTTCTTC. The rearrangement uses TRBV28 and TRBJ2-1; the match to TRBD2 covers 7 bases. Germline assignment: CDR1 MDHEN and CDR2 SYDVKM. V lost 5 bases and J lost 0; bases outside the gene matches: 7. CDR3 size: 16 residues. The whole variable domain, remainder taken from reference TRBV28 and TRBJ2-1, is DVKVTQSSRYLVKRTGEKVFLECVQDMDHENMFWYRQDPGLGLRLIYFSYDVKMKEKGDIPEGYSVSREKKERFSLILESASTNQTSMYLCASSKAGVSSYNEQFFGPGTRLTVL.

This rearrangement joins TRBV14 to TRBJ1-2, with D unclear. Germline CDR1 and CDR2: SGHDN and FVKESK. This CDR3 has 16 residues. V shed 0 bases and J shed 8 bases, with 19 bases lying between them. CDR3 nucleotides: TGTGCCAGCAGCCAAGAGGCAGGCCCTCTTACCCGGGGCTACACCTTC. Protein: CASSQEAGPLTRGYTF.

The chain recombines TRBV5-6 with TRBJ2-2; TRBD2 agrees at 7 bases. Germline trimming cut 0 bases from V and 6 bases from J; bases unmatched to any gene: 5. The CDR3 is 15 amino acids. Germline CDR1 SGHDT, CDR2 YYEEEE. CDR3 nucleotide sequence: TGTGCCAGCAGCTTGGTACACGGGAGGTCCGGGGAGCTGTTTTTT. It is translated as CASSLVHGRSGELFF.

This rearrangement joins TRBV28 to TRBJ1-6; D might be TRBD1 (6 bases). Germline CDR1 MDHEN, CDR2 SYDVKM. V lost 5 bases, J lost 9 bases, and 14 bases lay in between. The CDR3 is 14 residues long. In DNA, the CDR3 is TGTGCCAGCAGTCCAGGGGAGTTCGGTTCACCCCTCCACTTT. This encodes CASSPGEFGSPLHF.